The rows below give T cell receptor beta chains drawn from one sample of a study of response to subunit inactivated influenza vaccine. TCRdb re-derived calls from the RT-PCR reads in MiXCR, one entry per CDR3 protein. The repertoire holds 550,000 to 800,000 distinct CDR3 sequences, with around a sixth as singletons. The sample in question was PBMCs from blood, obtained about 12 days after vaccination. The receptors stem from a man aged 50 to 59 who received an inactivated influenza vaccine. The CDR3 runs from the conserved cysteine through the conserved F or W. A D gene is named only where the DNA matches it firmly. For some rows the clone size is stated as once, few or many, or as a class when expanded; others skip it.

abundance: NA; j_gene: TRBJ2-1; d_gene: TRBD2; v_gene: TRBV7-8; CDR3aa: CASSIPGLAGGNSYNEQFF; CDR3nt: TGTGCCAGCAGTATTCCCGGACTAGCGGGAGGTAACTCCTACAATGAGCAGTTCTTC
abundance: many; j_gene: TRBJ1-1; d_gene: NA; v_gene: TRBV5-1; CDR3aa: CASSSQYRVGAFF; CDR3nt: TGCGCCAGCAGCTCACAATACAGGGTAGGAGCTTTCTTT
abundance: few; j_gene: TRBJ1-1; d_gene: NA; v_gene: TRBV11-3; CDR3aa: CASSEVDTEAFF; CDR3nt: TGTGCCAGCAGCGAGGTGGACACTGAAGCTTTCTTT
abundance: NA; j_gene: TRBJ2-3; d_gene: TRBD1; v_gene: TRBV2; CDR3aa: CASRLNRGTDTQYF; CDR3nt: TGTGCCAGCAGGCTCAACAGGGGAACAGATACGCAGTATTTT
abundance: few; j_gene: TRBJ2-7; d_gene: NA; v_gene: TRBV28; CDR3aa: CASTLAGFRIEQYF; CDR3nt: TGTGCCAGCACCCTAGCAGGGTTTCGCATCGAGCAGTACTTC
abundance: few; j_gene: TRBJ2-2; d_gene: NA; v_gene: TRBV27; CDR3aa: CASGEGARRVSTGELFF; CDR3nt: TGTGCCAGCGGTGAGGGGGCGCGGAGGGTCTCCACCGGGGAGCTGTTTTTT
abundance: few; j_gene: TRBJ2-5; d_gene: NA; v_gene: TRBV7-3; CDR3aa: CASSLTMGSAETQYF; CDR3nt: TGTGCCAGCAGCTTAACGATGGGGTCTGCGGAGACCCAGTACTTC
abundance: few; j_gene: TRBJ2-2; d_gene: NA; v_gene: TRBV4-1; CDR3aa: CASSQLWTGELFF; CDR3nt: TGCGCCAGCAGCCAATTATGGACCGGGGAGCTGTTTTTT
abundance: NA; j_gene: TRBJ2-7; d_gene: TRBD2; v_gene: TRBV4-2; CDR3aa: CASSQDAPSGGAYEQYF; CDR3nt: TGTGCCAGCAGCCAAGACGCCCCTAGCGGGGGGGCCTACGAGCAGTACTTC
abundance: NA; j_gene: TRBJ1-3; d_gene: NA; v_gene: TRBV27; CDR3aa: CASSPRWESSGNTIYF; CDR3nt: TGTGCCAGCAGTCCCAGGTGGGAGAGCTCTGGAAACACCATATATTTT
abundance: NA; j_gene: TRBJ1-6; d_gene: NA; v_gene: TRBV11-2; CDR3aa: CASSSTHPGSSYNSPLHF; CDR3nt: TGTGCCAGCAGCTCCACCCACCCCGGAAGCTCCTATAATTCACCCCTCCACTTT
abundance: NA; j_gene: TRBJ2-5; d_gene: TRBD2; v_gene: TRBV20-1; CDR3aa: CSAGLAGGGPLF; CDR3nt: TGCAGTGCGGGACTAGCGGGGGGAGGGCCCCTCTTC
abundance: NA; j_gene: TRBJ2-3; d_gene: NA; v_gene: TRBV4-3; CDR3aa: CASSQDYSGLTDTQYF; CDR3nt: TGCGCCAGCAGCCAAGATTACAGCGGGCTTACAGATACGCAGTATTTT
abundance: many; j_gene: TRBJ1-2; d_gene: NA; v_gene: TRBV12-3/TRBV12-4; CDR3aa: CASSPRGPLTLYGYTF; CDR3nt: TGTGCCAGCAGCCCTCGTGGGCCACTCACTCTCTATGGCTACACCTTC
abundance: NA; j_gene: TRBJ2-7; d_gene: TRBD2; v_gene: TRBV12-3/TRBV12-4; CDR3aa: CASRLAGPYEQYF; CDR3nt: TGTGCCAGCAGGCTAGCGGGCCCCTACGAGCAGTACTTC
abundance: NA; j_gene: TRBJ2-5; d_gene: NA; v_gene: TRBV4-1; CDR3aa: CASSRGREQETQYF; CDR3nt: TGCGCCAGCAGCCGCGGACGGGAACAAGAGACCCAGTACTTC
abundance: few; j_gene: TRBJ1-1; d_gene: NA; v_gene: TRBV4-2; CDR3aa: CASSLTSNTEAFF; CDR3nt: TGTGCCAGCAGCCTTACAAGTAACACTGAAGCTTTCTTT
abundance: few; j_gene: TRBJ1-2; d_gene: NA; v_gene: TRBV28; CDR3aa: CASSLSGNGYTF; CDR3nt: TGTGCCAGCAGTTTATCCGGAAATGGCTACACCTTC
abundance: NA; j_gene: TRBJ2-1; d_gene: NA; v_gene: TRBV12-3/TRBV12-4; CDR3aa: CASSRRKDEQFF; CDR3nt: TGTGCCAGCAGCCGGAGGAAGGATGAGCAGTTCTTC
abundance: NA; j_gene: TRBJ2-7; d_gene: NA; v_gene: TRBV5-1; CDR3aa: CASSGTGLGEQYF; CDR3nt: TGCGCCAGCAGCGGGACGGGGTTGGGCGAGCAGTACTTC
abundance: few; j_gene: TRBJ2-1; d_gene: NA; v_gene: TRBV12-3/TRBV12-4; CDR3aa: CASSLAPEQFF; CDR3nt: TGTGCCAGCAGTTTAGCACCAGAGCAGTTCTTC
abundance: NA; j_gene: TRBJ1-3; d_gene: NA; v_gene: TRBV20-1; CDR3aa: CSAEGPGVGGNTIYF; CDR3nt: TGCAGTGCTGAAGGGCCAGGGGTCGGTGGAAACACCATATATTTT
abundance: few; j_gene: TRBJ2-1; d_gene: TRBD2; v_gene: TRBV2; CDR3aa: CASSATSGRAAYNEQFF; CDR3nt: TGTGCCAGCAGTGCTACTAGCGGTCGAGCGGCCTACAATGAGCAGTTCTTC
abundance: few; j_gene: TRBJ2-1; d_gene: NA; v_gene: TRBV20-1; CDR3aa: CSAREAPGEQFF; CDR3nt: TGCAGTGCTAGAGAAGCGCCGGGTGAGCAGTTCTTC
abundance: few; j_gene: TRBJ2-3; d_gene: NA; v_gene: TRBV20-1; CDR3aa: CSARRWDNTDTQYF; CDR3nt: TGCAGTGCTAGAAGATGGGACAACACAGATACGCAGTATTTT
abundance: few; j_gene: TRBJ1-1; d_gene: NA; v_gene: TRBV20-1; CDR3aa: CSASHPLTANTEAFF; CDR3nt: TGCAGTGCTAGCCATCCCCTGACAGCGAACACTGAAGCTTTCTTT
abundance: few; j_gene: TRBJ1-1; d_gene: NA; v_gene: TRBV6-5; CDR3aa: CASSYKGNTEAFF; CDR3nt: TGTGCCAGCAGTTATAAAGGCAACACTGAAGCTTTCTTT